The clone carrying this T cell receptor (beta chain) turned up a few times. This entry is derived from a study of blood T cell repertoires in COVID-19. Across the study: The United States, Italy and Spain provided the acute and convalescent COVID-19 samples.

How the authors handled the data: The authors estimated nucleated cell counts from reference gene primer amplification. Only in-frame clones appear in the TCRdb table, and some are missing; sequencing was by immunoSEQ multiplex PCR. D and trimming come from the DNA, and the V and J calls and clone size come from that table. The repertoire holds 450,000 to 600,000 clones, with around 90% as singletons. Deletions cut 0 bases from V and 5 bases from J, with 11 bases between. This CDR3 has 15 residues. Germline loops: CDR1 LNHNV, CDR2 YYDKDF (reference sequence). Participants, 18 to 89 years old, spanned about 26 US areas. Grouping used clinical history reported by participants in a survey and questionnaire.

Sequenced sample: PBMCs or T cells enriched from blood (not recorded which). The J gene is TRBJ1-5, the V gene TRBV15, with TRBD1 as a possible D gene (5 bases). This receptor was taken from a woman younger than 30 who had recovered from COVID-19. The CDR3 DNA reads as TGTGCCACCAGCAGAGATGGAGGGGCAGATCAGCCCCAGCATTTT. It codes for CATSRDGGADQPQHF.